The 2 T cell receptor beta chains given below trace back to one sample, sequenced in a study of a mutant IDH1 vaccine in newly diagnosed glioma. The repertoire was sequenced with immunoSEQ multiplex PCR; TCRdb's copy has only in-frame clones and lacks some. The sample lists 50,000 or so clones, 90% to 95% occurring once. The time point: week 11, during vaccination. One vaccine dose held 300 ug of mutant IDH1 20-mer peptide and came with topical imiquimod. The antigens of these receptors remain unknown. The sequences come from PBMCs, collected from a glioma patient whose treatment included an IDH1 peptide vaccine. All receptors derive from a man between 45 and 60 years old with glioma.

This chain connects TRBV9 to TRBJ2-3; 7 bases align to TRBD2. V trimming: 0 bases; J trimming: 2 bases; junction bases outside the gene matches: 6. There are 16 residues in the CDR3. Per the germline V gene, CDR1 is SGDLS and CDR2 is YYNGEE. In DNA, the CDR3 is TGTGCCAGCAGCGTAGCTACGGGGGGTCCCACAGATACGCAGTATTTT. Translated, it gives CASSVATGGPTDTQYF.

The gene calls are TRBV30 and TRBJ1-5; D uncertain. Trimming removed 5 bases from V and 1 base from J, with 9 bases in between. CDR3 length equals 13 residues. The germline gives CDR1 GTSNPN, CDR2 SVGIG (reference sequence). CDR3 DNA sequence: TGTGCCTGGGCCGGATTCAGCAATCAGCCCCAGCATTTT. Residues: CAWAGFSNQPQHF.